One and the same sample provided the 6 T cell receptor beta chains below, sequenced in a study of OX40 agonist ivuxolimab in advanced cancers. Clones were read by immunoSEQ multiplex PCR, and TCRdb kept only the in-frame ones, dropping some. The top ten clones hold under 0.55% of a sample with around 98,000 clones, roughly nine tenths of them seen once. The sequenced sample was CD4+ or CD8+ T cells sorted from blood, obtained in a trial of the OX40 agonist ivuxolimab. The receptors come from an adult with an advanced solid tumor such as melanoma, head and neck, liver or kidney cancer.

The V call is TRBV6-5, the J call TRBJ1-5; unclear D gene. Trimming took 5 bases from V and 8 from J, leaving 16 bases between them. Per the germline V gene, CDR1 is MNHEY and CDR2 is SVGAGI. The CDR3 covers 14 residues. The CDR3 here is CASSLGTGAEPQHF. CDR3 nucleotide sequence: TGTGCCAGCAGTCTCGGTACGGGAGCGGAGCCCCAGCATTTT.

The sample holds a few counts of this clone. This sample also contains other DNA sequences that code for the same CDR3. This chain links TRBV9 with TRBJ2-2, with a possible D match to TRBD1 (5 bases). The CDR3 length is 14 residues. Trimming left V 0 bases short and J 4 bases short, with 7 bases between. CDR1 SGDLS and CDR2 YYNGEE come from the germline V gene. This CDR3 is CASSVGQSTGELFF. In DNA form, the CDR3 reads TGTGCCAGCAGCGTAGGACAGTCCACCGGGGAGCTGTTTTTT.

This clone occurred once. The DNA for the CDR3 is TGCGCCAGCAGCTTGGCCCCGGACAGGGTCGGGGGCTACACCTTC. This sequence encodes CASSLAPDRVGGYTF. The chain links TRBV5-1 to TRBJ1-2; TRBD1 matches at 8 bases. The CDR3 consists of 15 residues. After removal of 0 bases from V and 8 bases from J, the junction contained 9 bases not matched to a gene. Per germline, CDR1 SGHRS and CDR2 YFSETQ. Full variable domain (outside the CDR3, taken from reference TRBV5-1 and TRBJ1-2): KAGVTQTPRYLIKTRGQQVTLSCSPISGHRSVSWYQQTPGQGLQFLFEYFSETQRNKGNFPGRFSGRQFSNSRSEMNVSTLELGDSALYLCASSLAPDRVGGYTFGSGTRLTVV.

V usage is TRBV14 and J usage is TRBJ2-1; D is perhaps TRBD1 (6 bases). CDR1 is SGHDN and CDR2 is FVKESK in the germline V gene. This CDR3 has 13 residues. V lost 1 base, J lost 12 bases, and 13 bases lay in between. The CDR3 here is CASSQVGVRGQFF. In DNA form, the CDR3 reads TGTGCCAGCAGCCAAGTCGGTGTCAGGGGGCAGTTCTTC.

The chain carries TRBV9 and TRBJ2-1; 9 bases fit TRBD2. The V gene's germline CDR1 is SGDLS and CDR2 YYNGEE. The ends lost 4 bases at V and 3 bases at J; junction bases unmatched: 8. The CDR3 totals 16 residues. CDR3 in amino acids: CASSPGAGGIYNEQFF. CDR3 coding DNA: TGTGCCAGCAGCCCCGGAGCGGGGGGCATCTACAATGAGCAGTTCTTC.

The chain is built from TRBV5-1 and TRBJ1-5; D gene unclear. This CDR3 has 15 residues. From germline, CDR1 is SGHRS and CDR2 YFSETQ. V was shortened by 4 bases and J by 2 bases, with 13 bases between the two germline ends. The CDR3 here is CASSESSFGNQPQHF. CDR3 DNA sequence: TGCGCCAGCAGCGAATCCTCCTTCGGCAATCAGCCCCAGCATTTT.